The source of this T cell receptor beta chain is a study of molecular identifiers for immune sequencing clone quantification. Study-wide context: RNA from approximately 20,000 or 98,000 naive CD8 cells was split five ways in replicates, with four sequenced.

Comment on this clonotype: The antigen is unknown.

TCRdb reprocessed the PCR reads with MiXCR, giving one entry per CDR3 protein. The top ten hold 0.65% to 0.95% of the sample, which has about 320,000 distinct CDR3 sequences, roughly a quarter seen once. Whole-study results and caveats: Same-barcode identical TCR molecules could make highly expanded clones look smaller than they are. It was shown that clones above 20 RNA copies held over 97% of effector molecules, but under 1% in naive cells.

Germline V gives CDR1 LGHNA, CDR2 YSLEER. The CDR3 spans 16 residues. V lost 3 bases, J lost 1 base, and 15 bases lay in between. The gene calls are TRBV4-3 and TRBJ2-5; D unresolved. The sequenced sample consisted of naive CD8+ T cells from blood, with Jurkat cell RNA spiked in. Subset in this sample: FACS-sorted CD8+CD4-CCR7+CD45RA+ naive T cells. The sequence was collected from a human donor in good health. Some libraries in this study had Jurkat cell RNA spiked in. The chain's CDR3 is CASSQTFRAFQETQYF. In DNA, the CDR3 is TGCGCCAGCAGCCAGACTTTTCGAGCGTTCCAAGAGACCCAGTACTTC.